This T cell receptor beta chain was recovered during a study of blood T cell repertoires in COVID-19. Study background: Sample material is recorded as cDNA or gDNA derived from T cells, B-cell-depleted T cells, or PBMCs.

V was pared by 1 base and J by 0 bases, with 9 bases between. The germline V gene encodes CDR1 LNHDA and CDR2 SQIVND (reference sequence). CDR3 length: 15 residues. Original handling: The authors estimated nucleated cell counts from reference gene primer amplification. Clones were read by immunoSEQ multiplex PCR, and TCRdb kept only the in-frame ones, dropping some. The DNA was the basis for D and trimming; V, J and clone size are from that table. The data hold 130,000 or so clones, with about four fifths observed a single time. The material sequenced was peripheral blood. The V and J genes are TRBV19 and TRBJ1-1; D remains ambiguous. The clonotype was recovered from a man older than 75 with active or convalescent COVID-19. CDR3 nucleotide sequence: TGTGCCAGTAGTATAGGGCGGGAGATGAACACTGAAGCTTTCTTT. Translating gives CASSIGREMNTEAFF.